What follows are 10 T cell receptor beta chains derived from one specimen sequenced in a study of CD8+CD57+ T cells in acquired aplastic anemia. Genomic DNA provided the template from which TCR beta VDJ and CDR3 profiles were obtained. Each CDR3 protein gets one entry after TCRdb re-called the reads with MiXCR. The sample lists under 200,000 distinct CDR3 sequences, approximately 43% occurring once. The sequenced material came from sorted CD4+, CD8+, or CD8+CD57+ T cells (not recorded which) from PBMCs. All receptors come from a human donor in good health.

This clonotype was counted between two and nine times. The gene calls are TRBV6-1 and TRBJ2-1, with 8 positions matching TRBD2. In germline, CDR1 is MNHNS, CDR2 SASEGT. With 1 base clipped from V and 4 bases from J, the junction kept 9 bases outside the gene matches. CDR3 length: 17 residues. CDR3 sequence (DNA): TGTGCCAGCAGTGAAGGGGGTGTGGTAGCGGGGTACAATGAGCAGTTCTTC. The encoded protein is CASSEGGVVAGYNEQFF.

The DNA for the CDR3 is TGTGCCAGCAGGCCTACAGGGGGCTCGGGGTATGGCTACACCTTC. Amino acids: CASRPTGGSGYGYTF. The chain employs TRBV2 and TRBJ1-2; 9 bases match TRBD1. Trimming at V came to 6 bases and at J to 5 bases, leaving 10 bases not matched to a gene. CDR1 is SNHLY and CDR2 is FYNNEI in the germline V gene. The CDR3 is made up of 15 amino acids.

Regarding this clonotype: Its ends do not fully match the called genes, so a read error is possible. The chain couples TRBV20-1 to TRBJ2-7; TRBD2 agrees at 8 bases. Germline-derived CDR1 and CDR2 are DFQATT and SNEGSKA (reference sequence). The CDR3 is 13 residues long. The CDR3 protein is CSASLSGVCEQYF. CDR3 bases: TGCAGCGCTAGTCTTAGCGGGGTATGCGAGCAGTACTTC.

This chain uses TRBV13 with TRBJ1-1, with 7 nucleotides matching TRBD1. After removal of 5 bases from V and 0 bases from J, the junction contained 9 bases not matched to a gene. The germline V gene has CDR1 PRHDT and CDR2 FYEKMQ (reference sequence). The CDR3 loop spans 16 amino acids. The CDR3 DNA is TGTGCCAGCAGCATGACAGGGAGCGACTTGAACACTGAAGCTTTCTTT. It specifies CASSMTGSDLNTEAFF.

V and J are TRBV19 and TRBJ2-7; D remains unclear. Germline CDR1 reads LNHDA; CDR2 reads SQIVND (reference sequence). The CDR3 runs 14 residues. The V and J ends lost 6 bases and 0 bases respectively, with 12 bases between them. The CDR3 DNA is TGTGCCAGTAGCTGGGCAGCGAACTCCTACGAGCAGTACTTC. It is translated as CASSWAANSYEQYF. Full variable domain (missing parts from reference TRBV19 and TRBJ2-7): DGGITQSPKYLFRKEGQNVTLSCEQNLNHDAMYWYRQDPGQGLRLIYYSQIVNDFQKGDIAEGYSVSREKKESFPLTVTSAQKNPTAFYLCASSWAANSYEQYFGPGTRLTVT.

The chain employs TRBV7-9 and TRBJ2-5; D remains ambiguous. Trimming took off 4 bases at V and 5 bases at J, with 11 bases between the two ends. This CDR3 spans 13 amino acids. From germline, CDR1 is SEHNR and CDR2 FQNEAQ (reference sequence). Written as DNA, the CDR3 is TGTGCCAGCAGCTCCACATCTCCTGAGACCCAGTACTTC. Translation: CASSSTSPETQYF. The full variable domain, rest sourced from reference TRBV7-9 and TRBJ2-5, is DTGVSQNPRHKITKRGQNVTFRCDPISEHNRLYWYRQTLGQGPEFLTYFQNEAQLEKSRLLSDRFSAERPKGSFSTLEIQRTEQGDSAMYLCASSSTSPETQYFGPGTRLLVL.

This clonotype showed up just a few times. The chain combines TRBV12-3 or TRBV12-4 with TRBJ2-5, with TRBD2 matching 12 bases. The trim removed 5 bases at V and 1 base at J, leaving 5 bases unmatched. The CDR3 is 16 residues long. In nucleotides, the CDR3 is TGTGCCAGCAGTATTTGGACTAGCGGGGCCCAAGAGACCCAGTACTTC. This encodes CASSIWTSGAQETQYF.

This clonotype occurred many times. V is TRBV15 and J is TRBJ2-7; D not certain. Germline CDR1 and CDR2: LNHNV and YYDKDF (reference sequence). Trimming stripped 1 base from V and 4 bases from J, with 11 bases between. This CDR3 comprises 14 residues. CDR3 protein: CATSRARHGYEQYF. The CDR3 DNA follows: TGTGCCACCAGCAGAGCCCGTCATGGGTACGAGCAGTACTTC.

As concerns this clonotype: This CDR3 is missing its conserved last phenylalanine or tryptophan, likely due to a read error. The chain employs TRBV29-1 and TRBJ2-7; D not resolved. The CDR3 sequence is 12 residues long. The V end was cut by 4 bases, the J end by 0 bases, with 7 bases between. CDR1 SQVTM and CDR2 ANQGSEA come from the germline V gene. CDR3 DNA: TGCAGCGTTGCCAGGAGCTCCTACGAGCAGTACTCC. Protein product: CSVARSSYEQYS.

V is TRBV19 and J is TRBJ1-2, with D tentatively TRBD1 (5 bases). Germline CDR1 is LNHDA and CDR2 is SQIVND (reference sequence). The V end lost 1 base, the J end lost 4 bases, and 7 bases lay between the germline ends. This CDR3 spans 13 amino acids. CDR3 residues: CASSIVGTYGYTF. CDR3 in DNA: TGTGCCAGTAGTATAGTTGGGACCTATGGCTACACCTTC.